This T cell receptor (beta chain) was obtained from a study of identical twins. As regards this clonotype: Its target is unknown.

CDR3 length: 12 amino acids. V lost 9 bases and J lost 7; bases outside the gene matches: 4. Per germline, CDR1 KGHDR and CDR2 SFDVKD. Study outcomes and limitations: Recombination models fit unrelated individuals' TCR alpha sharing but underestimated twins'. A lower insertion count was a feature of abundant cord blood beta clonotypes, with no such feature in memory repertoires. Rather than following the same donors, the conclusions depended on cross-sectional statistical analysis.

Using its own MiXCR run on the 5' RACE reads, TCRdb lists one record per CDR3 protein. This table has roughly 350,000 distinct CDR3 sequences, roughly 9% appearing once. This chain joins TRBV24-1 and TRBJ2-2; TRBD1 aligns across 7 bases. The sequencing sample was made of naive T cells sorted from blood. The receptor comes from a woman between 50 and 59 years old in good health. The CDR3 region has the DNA TGTGCCACCGGGACAGTGGACGGGGAGCTGTTTTTT. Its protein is CATGTVDGELFF.